This is a list of T cell receptor beta chains from one sample in a study of blood T cell repertoires in COVID-19. The assay was immunoSEQ multiplex PCR, and TCRdb's table has in-frame clones only and misses some. The sample has tens of thousands of clones; roughly nine tenths are singletons. Source material: peripheral blood. The receptors stem from a man aged 50-59 years with active or convalescent COVID-19. Both conserved end residues are part of each CDR3.

j_gene: TRBJ2-7
v_gene: TRBV19
CDR3aa: CASSGTGVPYEQYF

j_gene: TRBJ1-4
v_gene: TRBV19
CDR3aa: CASSPMGTAGRGEKLFF

j_gene: TRBJ2-4
v_gene: TRBV6-2/TRBV6-3
CDR3aa: CASSYSRSSYLAKNIQYF

j_gene: TRBJ2-1
v_gene: TRBV15
CDR3aa: CATSRDLAGSYNEQFF

j_gene: TRBJ2-7
v_gene: TRBV18
CDR3aa: CASSSLASYEQYF

j_gene: TRBJ2-3
v_gene: TRBV9
CDR3aa: CASSAYRETDTQYF

j_gene: TRBJ2-1
v_gene: TRBV19
CDR3aa: CASRRLAGTPYNEQFF

j_gene: TRBJ2-7
v_gene: TRBV5-3
CDR3aa: CARSLQPGQGSYEQYF

j_gene: TRBJ2-1
v_gene: TRBV2
CDR3aa: CASSENPGGLYNEQFF

j_gene: TRBJ2-7
v_gene: TRBV2
CDR3aa: CASKRPGTGFEQYF

j_gene: TRBJ1-1
v_gene: TRBV19
CDR3aa: CASRTGGTEAFF

j_gene: TRBJ2-5
v_gene: TRBV7-2
CDR3aa: CASSLRTGLRETQYF

j_gene: TRBJ2-3
v_gene: TRBV4-3
CDR3aa: CASSQDLEGSGTDTQYF

j_gene: TRBJ1-1
v_gene: TRBV7-2
CDR3aa: CASSFSAGGSNTEAFF

j_gene: TRBJ2-7
v_gene: TRBV19
CDR3aa: CASSIAVGSYEQYF

j_gene: TRBJ1-4
v_gene: TRBV2
CDR3aa: CATDRSTNEKLFF

j_gene: TRBJ2-7
v_gene: TRBV29-1
CDR3aa: CSIGGSTNYEQYF

j_gene: TRBJ2-5
v_gene: TRBV6-6
CDR3aa: CASRYSGQGLQETQYF

j_gene: TRBJ2-3
v_gene: TRBV28
CDR3aa: CASSSHRTGEITDTQYF

j_gene: TRBJ2-7
v_gene: TRBV18
CDR3aa: CASSPPGQGGAGEQYF

j_gene: TRBJ2-7
v_gene: TRBV27
CDR3aa: CASSPDTGRGVTTAEQYF

j_gene: TRBJ2-1
v_gene: TRBV2
CDR3aa: CASSVVDEQFF